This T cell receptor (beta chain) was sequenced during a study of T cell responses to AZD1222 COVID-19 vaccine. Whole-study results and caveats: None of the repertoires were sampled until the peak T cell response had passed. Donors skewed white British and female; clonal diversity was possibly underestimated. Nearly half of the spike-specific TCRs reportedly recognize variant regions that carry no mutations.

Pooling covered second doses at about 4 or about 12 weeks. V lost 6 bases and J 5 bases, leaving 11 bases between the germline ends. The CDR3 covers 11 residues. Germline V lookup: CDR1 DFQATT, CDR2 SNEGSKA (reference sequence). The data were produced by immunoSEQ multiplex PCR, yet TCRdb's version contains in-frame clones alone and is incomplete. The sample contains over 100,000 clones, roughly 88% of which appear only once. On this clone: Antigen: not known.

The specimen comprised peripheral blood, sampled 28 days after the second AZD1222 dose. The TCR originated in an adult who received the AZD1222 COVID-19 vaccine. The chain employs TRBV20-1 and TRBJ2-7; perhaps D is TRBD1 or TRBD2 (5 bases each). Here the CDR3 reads CSARSGHEQYF. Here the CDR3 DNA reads TGCAGTGCCCGGTCGGGGCACGAGCAGTACTTC.